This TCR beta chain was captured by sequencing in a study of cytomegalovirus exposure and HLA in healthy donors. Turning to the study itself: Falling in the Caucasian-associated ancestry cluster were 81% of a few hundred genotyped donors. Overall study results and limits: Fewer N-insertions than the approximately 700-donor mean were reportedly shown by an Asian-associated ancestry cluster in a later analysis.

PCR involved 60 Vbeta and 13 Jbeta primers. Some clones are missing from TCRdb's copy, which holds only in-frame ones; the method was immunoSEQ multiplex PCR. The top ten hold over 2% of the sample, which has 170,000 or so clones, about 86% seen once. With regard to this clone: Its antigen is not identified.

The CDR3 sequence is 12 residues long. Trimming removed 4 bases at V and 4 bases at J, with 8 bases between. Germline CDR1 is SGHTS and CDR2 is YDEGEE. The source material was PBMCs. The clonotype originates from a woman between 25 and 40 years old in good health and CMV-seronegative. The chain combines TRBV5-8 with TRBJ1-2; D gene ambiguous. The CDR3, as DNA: TGTGCCAGCAGCCTAGACGGCTATGGCTACACCTTC. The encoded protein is CASSLDGYGYTF.